This entry concerns a single T cell receptor beta chain. Source study methods: Reference gene primer amplification gave estimated nucleated cell counts. Clones were read by immunoSEQ multiplex PCR, and TCRdb kept only the in-frame ones, dropping some. That table supplies the V and J calls and clone size; D and trimming were determined from the DNA. The data show 200,000 to 300,000 clones, 84% seen once. V lost 2 bases and J 7 bases, leaving 4 bases between the germline ends. The CDR3 is made up of 11 amino acids. These data are taken from a study of blood T cell repertoires in COVID-19. Overall study context: The United States, Italy and Spain provided the acute and convalescent COVID-19 samples. T cells, B-cell-depleted T cells, or PBMCs provided the cDNA or gDNA that served as material.

This TCR was recovered from a man in his fifties with acute or convalescent COVID-19. V is TRBV5-3 and J is TRBJ1-5; D gene unclear. TRBV5-3 carries the ORF label, with uncertain function. Sequencing used peripheral blood. CDR3 sequence reads: CARSLQQPQHF. The CDR3 coding sequence is TGTGCCAGAAGCTTACAACAGCCCCAGCATTTT.